This T cell receptor (beta chain) was captured by sequencing in a study of T-cell memory formation after mild COVID-19. Whole-study context: TCR clusters showed largely donor specificity. The study's findings and limits: Pre-infection memory already had some responding clones, implying cross-reactive memory joined.

In germline, CDR1 is SGHDN, CDR2 FVKESK. The CDR3 is 13 residues long. V was pared by 4 bases and J by 2 bases, with 8 bases between. This clonotype was observed a handful of times. Antigen: not known. From 5'RACE with constant-segment primers came TCR alpha and TCR beta cDNA libraries that carried sample barcodes and UMIs. TCRdb passed the 5' RACE reads through MiXCR, listing each CDR3 protein once. The table includes over 150,000 distinct CDR3 sequences, about 18% detected once. The chain couples TRBV14 to TRBJ2-5; D remains unclear. Sequencing was done on a sample of PBMCs or a T cell subset sorted from them (not recorded which). The receptor comes from a man younger than 35 who had mild COVID-19 (a few samples of this study predate the infection). Cell type and time point are not known. CDR3 sequence (DNA): TGTGCCAGCAGCCGGGCAAATCAAGAGACCCAGTACTTC. Residues: CASSRANQETQYF.